Each of the 31 T cell receptor beta chains below was sequenced from the same sample in a study of T-cell reconstitution after alpha-beta-depleted transplantation in children. A library of TCRbeta sequences, prepared with unique molecular identifiers, was generated. TCRdb itself ran the PCR reads through MiXCR, one entry per CDR3 protein. The repertoire holds 80,000 or so distinct CDR3 sequences, with roughly 15% as singletons. Sample: PBMCs, mostly from graft donor cells, taken 180 days after TCRalphabeta/CD19-depleted stem cell transplant. The receptors were gathered from a male patient between 2 and 15 years old who had a stem cell transplant for acute lymphoblastic leukemia, so the T cells may come from the graft donor.

The V call is TRBV20-1, the J call TRBJ1-5; 7 bases agree with TRBD1. CDR1 is DFQATT and CDR2 is SNEGSKA in the germline V gene (reference sequence). CDR3 length equals 15 residues. The CDR3 reads CSAGTVGYSNQPQHF. The CDR3 nucleotides read TGCAGCGCAGGGACAGTGGGTTATAGCAATCAGCCCCAGCATTTT.

The DNA of the CDR3 is TGTGCCAGCAGGCCTAGAACTAGCGGGAGTACAGATACGCAGTATTTT. Translating gives CASRPRTSGSTDTQYF. This sequence joins TRBV3-1 and TRBJ2-3; 11 nucleotides match TRBD2. Germline V gene sequence: CDR1 LGHDT, CDR2 YNNKEL (reference sequence). Germline trimming cut 6 bases from V and 3 bases from J; bases unmatched to any gene: 8. The CDR3 covers 16 residues.

This rearrangement joins TRBV4-3 to TRBJ2-2, with 7 bases matching TRBD2. CDR1 and CDR2 from the germline V gene are LGHNA and YSLEER. V lost 3 bases and J lost 0; bases outside the gene matches: 4. The CDR3 is 16 amino acids. CDR3 residues: CASSQPGGPNTGELFF. The CDR3 coding sequence is TGCGCCAGCAGCCAGCCGGGAGGCCCGAACACCGGGGAGCTGTTTTTT.

The rearrangement joins TRBV20-1 to TRBJ2-5; tentative D call: TRBD2 (5 bases). The length of the CDR3 is 16 residues. Germline values: CDR1 DFQATT, CDR2 SNEGSKA (reference sequence). The V end was cut by 3 bases, the J end by 4 bases, with 21 bases between. The CDR3 protein is CSASNGNGEPGETQYF. The CDR3 nucleotides read TGCAGTGCTAGTAACGGGAACGGGGAGCCGGGAGAGACCCAGTACTTC.

This clonotype was counted only a few times. The chain combines TRBV9 with TRBJ2-3; tentatively, D is TRBD2 (5 bases). V was shortened by 3 bases and J by 6 bases, with 11 bases between the two germline ends. Germline CDR1 reads SGDLS; CDR2 reads YYNGEE. CDR3 size: 13 residues. CDR3 in DNA: TGTGCCAGCAGCGCCACGCCGGGGGATACGCAGTATTTT. This translates into CASSATPGDTQYF.

The chain's CDR3 is CATSRDPGQGKGNEQFF. The CDR3 DNA reads TGTGCCACCAGCAGGGACCCGGGACAGGGTAAAGGCAATGAGCAGTTCTTC. The rearrangement links TRBV15 to TRBJ2-1; 9 bases agree with TRBD1. Per germline, CDR1 LNHNV and CDR2 YYDKDF (reference sequence). This CDR3 contains 17 residues. V shed 3 bases, J shed 6 bases, and the junction held 12 bases outside the gene matches.

This rearrangement joins TRBV5-5 to TRBJ2-1, with TRBD1 identical over 7 bases. The CDR3 has 16 amino acids. The germline gives CDR1 SGHKS, CDR2 YYEKEE (reference sequence). V was clipped by 3 bases and J by 5 bases; unmatched bases: 11. In nucleotides, the CDR3 is TGTGCCAGCAGCTGGGGAAGGGGGCTATTGGACAATGAGCAGTTCTTC. The encoded protein is CASSWGRGLLDNEQFF. Full variable domain (outside the CDR3, taken from reference TRBV5-5 and TRBJ2-1): DAGVTQSPTHLIKTRGQQVTLRCSPISGHKSVSWYQQVLGQGPQFIFQYYEKEERGRGNFPDRFSARQFPNYSSELNVNALLLGDSALYLCASSWGRGLLDNEQFFGPGTRLTVL.

The J gene is TRBJ1-5, the V gene TRBV6-5; no definite D call. The V end lost 8 bases, the J end lost 3 bases, and 5 bases lay between the germline ends. The CDR3 loop spans 11 amino acids. Germline lookup yields CDR1 MNHEY and CDR2 SVGAGI. The CDR3 bases are TGTGCCAGCGGGTACAATCAGCCCCAGCATTTT. This codes for CASGYNQPQHF.

The chain recombines TRBV4-3 with TRBJ1-5, with TRBD1 as a possible D gene (6 bases). Trimming left V 0 bases short and J 6 bases short, with 15 bases between. This CDR3 has 16 residues. Germline lookup yields CDR1 LGHNA and CDR2 YSLEER. Written as DNA, the CDR3 is TGCGCCAGCAGCCAAGATTTTAACAGGGATCCTCAGCCCCAGCATTTT. This codes for CASSQDFNRDPQPQHF.

V is TRBV27 and J is TRBJ1-3; no firm D call. Germline V gene sequence: CDR1 MNHEY, CDR2 SMNVEV (reference sequence). The CDR3 runs to 13 residues. Trimming shortened V by 5 bases and J by 0 bases, and 5 bases separated the two germline ends. CDR3 nucleotide sequence: TGTGCCAGCAGTGTTAGCTCTGGAAACACCATATATTTT. This sequence encodes CASSVSSGNTIYF.

This sequence joins TRBV7-8 and TRBJ2-3; weak D call: TRBD2 (7 bases). Germline assignment: CDR1 SGHVS and CDR2 FQNEAQ. V dropped 5 bases and J dropped 4 bases, with 16 bases sitting between them. CDR3 length: 15 residues. CDR3 in amino acids: CASSAQGGRADTQYF. DNA of the CDR3: TGTGCCAGCAGCGCTCAAGGGGGGAGGGCAGATACGCAGTATTTT.

The chain couples TRBV28 to TRBJ2-5; 10 positions agree with TRBD1. The germline CDR1 and CDR2 sequences are MDHEN and SYDVKM. The CDR3 is 15 amino acids. Trimming at V came to 6 bases and at J to 0 bases, leaving 4 bases not matched to a gene. DNA for the CDR3: TGTGCCAGCAGGCGGACAGGGGGGAACCAAGAGACCCAGTACTTC. Protein: CASRRTGGNQETQYF.

The rearrangement uses TRBV9 and TRBJ2-1; 12 bases map to TRBD2. Germline CDR1 is SGDLS and CDR2 is YYNGEE. The CDR3 is 15 residues long. Germline trimming cut 1 base from V and 5 bases from J; bases unmatched to any gene: 1. CDR3 bases: TGTGCCAGCAGCGTATGGACTAGCGGGAACAATGAGCAGTTCTTC. Translation gives CASSVWTSGNNEQFF.

This clonotype was picked up a small number of times. This chain uses TRBV4-1 with TRBJ2-7; 9 bases line up with TRBD2. There are 15 residues in the CDR3. Trimming at V came to 4 bases and at J to 5 bases, leaving 9 bases not matched to a gene. Germline V gives CDR1 MGHRA, CDR2 YSYEKL. The CDR3 DNA reads as TGCGCCAGCAGCCCCTGGCGGGGGGGCCTCGACGAGCAGTACTTC. Translation gives CASSPWRGGLDEQYF.

This clonotype came up a few times. The chain has TRBV6-1 and TRBJ1-1; D not resolved. The germline V gene encodes CDR1 MNHNS and CDR2 SASEGT. The CDR3 contains 15 residues. The V and J ends lost 6 bases and 2 bases respectively, with 16 bases between them. CDR3 DNA sequence: TGTGCCAGCAGCTCCGGCCATCTCATCAACACTGAAGCTTTCTTT. It specifies CASSSGHLINTEAFF.

This clonotype was detected only a few times. The chain carries TRBV20-1 and TRBJ1-1; D unresolved. CDR3 length: 14 residues. Germline V lookup: CDR1 DFQATT, CDR2 SNEGSKA (reference sequence). The V end lost 0 bases, the J end lost 2 bases, and 10 bases lay between the germline ends. The CDR3 DNA follows: TGCAGTGCTAGAGATAAGAGGGCAAACACTGAAGCTTTCTTT. This codes for CSARDKRANTEAFF.

This clonotype was found a few times. The chain joins TRBV3-1 to TRBJ1-1; D is unresolved. Germline-derived CDR1 and CDR2 are LGHDT and YNNKEL (reference sequence). This CDR3 spans 14 amino acids. With 4 bases removed from V and 1 base from J, the gap between germline ends came to 10 bases. CDR3 DNA sequence: TGTGCCAGCAGCCGGAGGGCAGCGAACACTGAAGCTTTCTTT. Encoded protein: CASSRRAANTEAFF.

This clonotype occurred many times. This chain connects TRBV20-1 to TRBJ2-1; D gene unclear. This CDR3 region has 12 residues. Between the trimmed V and J ends, which lost 8 bases and 3 bases, there was a span of 11 bases. Germline CDR1 and CDR2: DFQATT and SNEGSKA (reference sequence). CDR3 bases: TGCAGTTCGTACAAGGACTACAATGAGCAGTTCTTC. Translation gives CSSYKDYNEQFF.

This clonotype was counted many times. The gene calls are TRBV20-1 and TRBJ1-2; D is uncertain. Trimming took off 3 bases at V and 7 bases at J, with 15 bases between the two ends. Germline values: CDR1 DFQATT, CDR2 SNEGSKA (reference sequence). The CDR3 spans 13 residues. The CDR3 sequence is CSARDAGSSGYTF. CDR3 DNA: TGCAGTGCTAGGGATGCAGGCTCCTCTGGCTACACCTTC.

The rearrangement links TRBV7-9 to TRBJ2-4; D gene uncertain. Looked up from germline, CDR1 is SEHNR and CDR2 is FQNEAQ (reference sequence). The CDR3 runs 13 residues. The CDR3 protein is CGVQALAKNIQYF. The CDR3 DNA reads as TGTGGGGTTCAGGCTCTAGCCAAAAACATTCAGTACTTC. The whole variable domain, remainder taken from reference TRBV7-9 and TRBJ2-4, is DTGVSQNPRHKITKRGQNVTFRCDPISEHNRLYWYRQTLGQGPEFLTYFQNEAQLEKSRLLSDRFSAERPKGSFSTLEIQRTEQGDSAMYLCGVQALAKNIQYFGAGTRLSVL.

The chain is built from TRBV27 and TRBJ1-2; 7 nucleotides agree with TRBD1. Trimming removed 4 bases from V and 8 bases from J; junction bases left unmatched: 13. The CDR3 extends over 15 amino acids. Germline CDR1 is MNHEY and CDR2 is SMNVEV (reference sequence). This CDR3 is CASSSRADRARGYTF. The CDR3 DNA sequence: TGTGCCAGCAGTTCCCGGGCCGACAGGGCAAGGGGCTACACCTTC.

In its sample, this clonotype was seen a few times. The J gene is TRBJ1-2, the V gene TRBV9; possible D gene TRBD1, 5 bases. The CDR3 is 14 amino acids. Looked up from germline, CDR1 is SGDLS and CDR2 is YYNGEE. V gave up 1 base and J gave up 5 bases, with 12 bases separating them. CDR3: CASSVSDRGYGYTF. The CDR3 DNA follows: TGTGCCAGCAGCGTAAGTGACAGAGGGTATGGCTACACCTTC.

This clonotype appeared a few times. The J gene is TRBJ2-3, the V gene TRBV20-1; 8 nucleotides match TRBD1. J gave up 6 bases and V 8 bases, and 10 bases lay outside the gene matches. This CDR3 has 13 residues. Germline V gene sequence: CDR1 DFQATT, CDR2 SNEGSKA (reference sequence). The CDR3 DNA reads TGCAGTCCGACCCGGACAGGGACGGATACGCAGTATTTT. Translation: CSPTRTGTDTQYF.

This clonotype was seen a handful of times. The J gene is TRBJ1-1, the V gene TRBV20-1; D is ambiguous. The germline CDR1 and CDR2 sequences are DFQATT and SNEGSKA (reference sequence). The CDR3 sequence is 14 residues long. Trimming pared 2 bases from V and 0 bases from J, leaving 10 bases between. The CDR3 nucleotides read TGCAGTGCTAGATCCGGGGTAATGAACACTGAAGCTTTCTTT. The encoded protein is CSARSGVMNTEAFF.

There are a few counts of this clonotype. The genes are TRBV5-8 and TRBJ2-3, with 11 bases fitting TRBD2. CDR1 is SGHTS and CDR2 is YDEGEE in the germline V gene. This CDR3 has 15 amino acids. The junction had 2 bases not matched to a gene; V was cut back by 2 bases and J by 3 bases. CDR3 protein: CASSFRTSGTDTQYF. The DNA for the CDR3 is TGTGCCAGCAGCTTTAGGACTAGCGGGACAGATACGCAGTATTTT.

The gene calls are TRBV18 and TRBJ2-6; 8 nucleotides match TRBD2. Germline loops: CDR1 KGHSH, CDR2 LQKENI. Trimming took 2 bases from V and 0 from J; bases not matched to a gene: 6. The CDR3 runs to 18 residues. CDR3 DNA: TGTGCCAGCTCACCATCGGCGGGGGGCCTCTCTGGGGCCAACGTCCTGACTTTC. Protein: CASSPSAGGLSGANVLTF.

This clonotype was found a few times. CDR3 nucleotides: TGTGCCAGCAGCTTAGGCCCTTCAGAGACCTACGAGCAGTACTTC. Translated: CASSLGPSETYEQYF. The chain joins TRBV7-2 to TRBJ2-7; D gene ambiguous. This CDR3 is 15 amino acids long. With 1 base removed from V and 2 bases from J, the gap between germline ends came to 12 bases. Germline loops: CDR1 SGHTA, CDR2 FQGNSA.

In regard to this clonotype: This sequence may be a read error, since a much larger clone differs from it by one base. V is TRBV10-3 and J is TRBJ2-2, with D uncertain. V shed 4 bases and J shed 5 bases, with 8 bases lying between them. Germline V gene lookup returns CDR1 ENHRY and CDR2 SYGVKD. The CDR3 consists of 13 residues. In DNA, the CDR3 is TGTGCCATCAGTGGATCCCTAACCGGGGAGCTGTTTTTT. Translating it yields CAISGSLTGELFF.

For this clonotype: This could be a read error, since a much larger clone is one nucleotide away. This CDR3 is CASSYLKTQYF. In DNA, the CDR3 is TGTGCCAGCAGTTACCTCAAGACCCAGTACTTC. This sequence joins TRBV6-5 and TRBJ2-5; no firm D call. The CDR3 runs to 11 residues. The V gene lost 2 bases and the J gene lost 6 bases, with 4 bases spanning the gap. Germline loops: CDR1 MNHEY, CDR2 SVGAGI.

The rearrangement joins TRBV9 to TRBJ2-7; 7 bases fit TRBD2. Germline values: CDR1 SGDLS, CDR2 YYNGEE. The CDR3 sequence is 16 residues long. J lost 3 bases, V lost 0 bases, and 9 bases had no gene match. The CDR3 loop is CASSVGRGDGYYEQYF. The CDR3 coding sequence is TGTGCCAGCAGCGTAGGTCGGGGGGACGGTTACTACGAGCAGTACTTC.

This clonotype was recorded a few times. The chain is built from TRBV6-2 or TRBV6-3 and TRBJ2-7; D may be TRBD1 (6 bases). The germline V gene has CDR1 MNHEY and CDR2 SVGEGT. The CDR3 has 12 amino acids. Between the trimmed V and J ends, which lost 10 bases and 0 bases, there was a span of 10 bases. CDR3 nucleotides: TGTGCCAACCAGGGGACCTCCTACGAGCAGTACTTC. It encodes CANQGTSYEQYF.